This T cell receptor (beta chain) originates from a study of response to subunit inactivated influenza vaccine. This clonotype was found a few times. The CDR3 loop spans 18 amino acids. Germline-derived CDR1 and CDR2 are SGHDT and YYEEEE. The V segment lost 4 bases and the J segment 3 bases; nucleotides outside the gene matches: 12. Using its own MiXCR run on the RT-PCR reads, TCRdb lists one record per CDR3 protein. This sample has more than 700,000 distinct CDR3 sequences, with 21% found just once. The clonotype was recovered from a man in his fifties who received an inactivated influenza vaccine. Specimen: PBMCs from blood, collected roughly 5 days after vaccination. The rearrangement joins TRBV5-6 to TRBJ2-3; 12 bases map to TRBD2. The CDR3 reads CASSRGGLAGSGTDTQYF. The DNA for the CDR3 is TGTGCCAGCAGCCGCGGAGGACTAGCGGGATCGGGAACAGATACGCAGTATTTT.